Below, one TCR beta chain is given with its context. The CDR3 runs 14 residues. V was clipped by 8 bases and J by 5 bases, with 19 bases between them. Germline V gene lookup returns CDR1 SQVTM and CDR2 ANQGSEA. The sample originates from a study of CD8 T cells in Susac syndrome. About 0.45 to 1 ug RNA was reverse transcribed with random hexamers. TCR beta CDR3 was amplified by immunoSEQ multiplex PCR. This amplification extended across 54 Vbeta and 13 Jbeta segments. TCRdb called the immunoSEQ multiplex PCR reads again in MiXCR, with one record for every CDR3 protein. The table includes about 130,000 distinct CDR3 sequences, about 96% detected once. It was healthy donors who served as the controls, matched for age and sex.

Source material: CD4+ T cells from PBMCs. The sequence was obtained from a human donor in good health. This chain connects TRBV29-1 to TRBJ2-1; D ambiguous. The CDR3: CSSRRRTGHNEQFF. The DNA for the CDR3 is TGCAGCTCCCGTCGACGGACGGGCCACAATGAGCAGTTCTTC.